This T cell receptor (beta chain) was obtained from a study of long-term antiretroviral therapy in people with HIV. Study background: The oldest samples precede the 2015 immediate-ART recommendation by about a decade.

Every participant gave one or more pre-ART and two or more post-ART PBMC samples. The run of the v3.0 immunoSEQ assay was at survey level. Generated by immunoSEQ multiplex PCR, the TCRdb table keeps only in-frame clones and is missing some. The sample has 13,000 to 15,000 clones; 84% are singletons. This clone has more than one count but fewer than ten. Its antigen is unidentified. Points from the study as a whole: Controls showed broader CDR3 length ranges than did the HIV repertoires. ART adherence, viral resistance and therapy changes went undocumented.

The specimen was unsorted PBMCs, collected 0.4 years after starting antiretroviral therapy. The clonotype comes from a man aged 30-40 years with HIV.

The CDR3 protein is CASSSSETNSPLHF. CDR3 coding DNA: TGTGCCAGCAGCTCGTCAGAAACTAATTCACCCCTCCACTTT. J is TRBJ1-6 and V is TRBV6-6; D ambiguous. The CDR3 covers 14 residues. The V end was cut by 6 bases, the J end by 6 bases, with 12 bases between. CDR1 is MNHNY and CDR2 is SVGAGI in the germline V gene (reference sequence).